Here is one T cell receptor beta chain with its context. Antigen specificity is unknown. PCR was performed a second time for roughly 7 to 12 cycles using a sample-barcoded 5' primer and a J-beta primer mix. TCRdb reprocessed the 5' RACE reads with MiXCR, giving one entry per CDR3 protein. The sample holds about 1 million distinct CDR3 sequences, 45% seen once. The data were obtained in a study of blood T cells in healthy people across ages. Overall study findings and caveats: The long-lived group displayed more naive CD4+ cells, plus higher diversity, than the aged donors did.

This CDR3 comprises 13 residues. The germline V gene has CDR1 SEHNR and CDR2 FQNEAQ (reference sequence). The specimen sequenced was blood. The chain uses TRBV7-9 and TRBJ2-1; D call uncertain. The closer fit of TRBJ2-7 to the DNA end suggests the J call may be wrong. The TCR originated in an older woman in good health. CDR3 in amino acids: CASSPQKSDEQYF. CDR3 nucleotides: TGTGCCAGCAGCCCTCAAAAATCAGATGAGCAGTACTTC.